Detailed here is one TCR beta chain. The source of the sample is a study of blood T cell repertoires in COVID-19. V dropped 4 bases and J dropped 2 bases, with 18 bases sitting between them. This CDR3 contains 17 residues. In germline, CDR1 is SGDLS, CDR2 YYNGEE. Clones were read by immunoSEQ multiplex PCR, and TCRdb kept only the in-frame ones, dropping some. The table lists 350,000 to 450,000 clones, just under 90% of them singletons. The TCR comes from a woman aged 25 to 45 who had recovered from COVID-19. The rearrangement joins TRBV9 to TRBJ2-2; tentatively, D is TRBD1 (6 bases). The sequencing input was PBMCs or T cells enriched from blood (not recorded which). The CDR3 DNA reads as TGTGCCAGCAGCTCACAGACAGGACAGATCAACACCGGGGAGCTGTTTTTT. It specifies CASSSQTGQINTGELFF.